This T cell receptor beta chain was identified during a study of identical twins. This clonotype has more than one count but fewer than ten. Its antigen is unidentified. A universal primer site was incorporated via template switching, and the cDNA contained unique molecular identifiers. TCRdb reanalysed the 5' RACE reads using MiXCR and keeps one entry per CDR3 protein. The table records fewer than 500,000 distinct CDR3 sequences, more than 13% of them present only once. The CDR3 totals 13 residues. CDR1 and CDR2 (germline): SGHAT, FQNNGV. Trimming cost V 1 base and J 14 bases, with 12 bases left between them. Findings and limits, study-wide: With monozygotic twins, out-of-frame TCR alpha sharing exceeded what models estimated. Beta clonotypes that were abundant in cord blood contained fewer insertions, a pattern absent from memory repertoires.

These data were also reused for a study on yellow fever vaccine responses in identical twins. This second study says: After vaccination, twins' T cell response reportedly seemed partly convergent, partly personalized.

The TCR comes from a woman between 18 and 29 years old in good health. Sequencing was carried out using CD4+ T cells sorted from blood. This chain uses TRBV11-2 with TRBJ2-6; tentatively, D is TRBD1 (6 bases). The CDR3 sequence: CASSLALTGLLTF. CDR3 nucleotides: TGTGCCAGCAGCTTAGCCCTAACAGGGCTCCTGACTTTC. The full variable domain, with the rest looked up from reference TRBV11-2 and TRBJ2-6, is EAGVAQSPRYKIIEKRQSVAFWCNPISGHATLYWYQQILGQGPKLLIQFQNNGVVDDSQLPKDRFSAERLKGVDSTLKIQPAKLEDSAVYLCASSLALTGLLTFGAGSRLTVL.